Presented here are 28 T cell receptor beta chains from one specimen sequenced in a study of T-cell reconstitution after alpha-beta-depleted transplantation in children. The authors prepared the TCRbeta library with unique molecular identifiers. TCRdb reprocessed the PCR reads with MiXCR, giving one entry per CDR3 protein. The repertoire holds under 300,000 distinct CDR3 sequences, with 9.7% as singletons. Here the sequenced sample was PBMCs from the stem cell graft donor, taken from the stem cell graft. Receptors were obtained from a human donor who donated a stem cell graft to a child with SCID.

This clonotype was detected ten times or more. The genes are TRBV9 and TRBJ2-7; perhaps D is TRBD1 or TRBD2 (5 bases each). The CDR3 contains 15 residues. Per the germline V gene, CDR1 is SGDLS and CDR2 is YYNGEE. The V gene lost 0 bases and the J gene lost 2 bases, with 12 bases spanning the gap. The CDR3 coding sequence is TGTGCCAGCAGCGTAGACGGGACCGGGGCCTACGAGCAGTACTTC. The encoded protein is CASSVDGTGAYEQYF.

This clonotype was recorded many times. The CDR3 region has the DNA TGTGCCAGCGCCGACCAGGGGCAAGCGAATTCACCCCTCCACTTT. Translating gives CASADQGQANSPLHF. The chain recombines TRBV6-1 with TRBJ1-6, with a weak D call TRBD1 (6 bases). Germline CDR1 and CDR2: MNHNS and SASEGT. The CDR3 has 15 residues. Trimming left V 8 bases short and J 7 bases short, with 18 bases between.

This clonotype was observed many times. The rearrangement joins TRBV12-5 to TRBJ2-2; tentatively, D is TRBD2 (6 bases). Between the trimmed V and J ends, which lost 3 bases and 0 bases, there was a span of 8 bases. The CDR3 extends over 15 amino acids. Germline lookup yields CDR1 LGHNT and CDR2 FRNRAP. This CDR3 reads CASGLRDSNTGELFF. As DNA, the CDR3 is TGTGCTAGTGGTTTACGGGACTCGAACACCGGGGAGCTGTTTTTT.

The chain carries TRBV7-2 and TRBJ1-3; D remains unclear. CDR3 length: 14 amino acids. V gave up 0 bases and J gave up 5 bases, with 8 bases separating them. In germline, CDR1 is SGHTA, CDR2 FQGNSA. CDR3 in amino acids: CASSLAGRRNTIYF. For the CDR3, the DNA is TGTGCCAGCAGCTTAGCAGGGCGGCGAAACACCATATATTTT.

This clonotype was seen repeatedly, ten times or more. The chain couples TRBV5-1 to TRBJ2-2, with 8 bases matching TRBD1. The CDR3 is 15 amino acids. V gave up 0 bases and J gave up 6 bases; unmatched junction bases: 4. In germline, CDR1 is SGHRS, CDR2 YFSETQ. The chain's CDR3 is CASSLGTGPAGELFF. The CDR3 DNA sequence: TGCGCCAGCAGCTTGGGGACAGGGCCGGCCGGGGAGCTGTTTTTT.

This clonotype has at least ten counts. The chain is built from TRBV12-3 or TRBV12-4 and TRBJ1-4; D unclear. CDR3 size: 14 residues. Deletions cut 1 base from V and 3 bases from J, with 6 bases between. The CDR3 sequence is CASSLGSANEKLFF. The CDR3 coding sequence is TGTGCCAGCAGTTTAGGATCGGCTAATGAAAAACTGTTTTTT.

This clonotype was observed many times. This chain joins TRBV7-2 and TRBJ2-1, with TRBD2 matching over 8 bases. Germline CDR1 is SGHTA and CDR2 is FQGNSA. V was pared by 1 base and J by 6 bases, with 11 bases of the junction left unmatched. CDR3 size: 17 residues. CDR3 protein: CASSLVPGLVYFNEQFF. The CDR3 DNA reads TGTGCCAGCAGCTTAGTACCGGGACTAGTCTACTTCAATGAGCAGTTCTTC.

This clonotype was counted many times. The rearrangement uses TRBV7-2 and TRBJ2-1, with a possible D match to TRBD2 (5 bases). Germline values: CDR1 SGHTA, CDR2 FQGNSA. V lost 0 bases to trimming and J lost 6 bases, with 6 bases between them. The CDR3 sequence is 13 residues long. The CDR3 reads CASSLAEVNEQFF. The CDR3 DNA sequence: TGTGCCAGCAGCTTAGCGGAGGTCAATGAGCAGTTCTTC. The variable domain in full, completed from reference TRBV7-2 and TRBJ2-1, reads GAGVSQSPSNKVTEKGKDVELRCDPISGHTALYWYRQSLGQGLEFLIYFQGNSAPDKSGLPSDRFSAERTGGSVSTLTIQRTQQEDSAVYLCASSLAEVNEQFFGPGTRLTVL.

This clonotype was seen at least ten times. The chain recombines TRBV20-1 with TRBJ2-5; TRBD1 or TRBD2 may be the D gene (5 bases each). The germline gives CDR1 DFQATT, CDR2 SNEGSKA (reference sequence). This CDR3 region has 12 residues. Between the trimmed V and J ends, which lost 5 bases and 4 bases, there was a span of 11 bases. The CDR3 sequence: CSARRDLETQYF. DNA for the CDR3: TGCAGTGCTCGTAGGGACCTAGAGACCCAGTACTTC.

The CDR3 nucleotides read TGTGCCAGCTCAAAACGGGCAGGGAAGAACACCGGGGAGCTGTTTTTT. Amino acids: CASSKRAGKNTGELFF. The chain couples TRBV18 to TRBJ2-2, with D possibly TRBD1 on 5 matching bases. The CDR3 has 16 residues. V gave up 5 bases and J gave up 1 base, with 14 bases separating them. CDR1 KGHSH and CDR2 LQKENI come from the germline V gene. Full variable domain (missing parts from reference TRBV18 and TRBJ2-2): NAGVMQNPRHLVRRRGQEARLRCSPMKGHSHVYWYRQLPEEGLKFMVYLQKENIIDESGMPKERFSAEFPKEGPSILRIQQVVRGDSAAYFCASSKRAGKNTGELFFGEGSRLTVL.

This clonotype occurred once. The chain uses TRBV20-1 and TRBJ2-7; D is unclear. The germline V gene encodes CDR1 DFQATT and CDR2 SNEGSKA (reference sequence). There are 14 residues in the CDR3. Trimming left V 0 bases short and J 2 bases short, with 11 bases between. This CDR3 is CSARDRREPYEQYF. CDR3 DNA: TGCAGTGCTAGAGATCGTAGAGAGCCCTACGAGCAGTACTTC.

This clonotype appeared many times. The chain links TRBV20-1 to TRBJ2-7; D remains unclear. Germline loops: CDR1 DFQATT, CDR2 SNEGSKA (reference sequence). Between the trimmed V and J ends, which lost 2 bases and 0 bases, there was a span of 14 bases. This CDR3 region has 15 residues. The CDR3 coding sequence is TGCAGTGCTAGACATCCTCGACGGAGCTCCTACGAGCAGTACTTC. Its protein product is CSARHPRRSSYEQYF.

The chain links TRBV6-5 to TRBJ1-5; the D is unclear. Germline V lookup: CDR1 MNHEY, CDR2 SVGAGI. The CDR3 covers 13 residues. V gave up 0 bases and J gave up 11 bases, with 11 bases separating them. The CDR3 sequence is CASSYSVGLSQHF. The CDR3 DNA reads TGTGCCAGCAGTTACTCGGTGGGGTTGTCCCAGCATTTT.

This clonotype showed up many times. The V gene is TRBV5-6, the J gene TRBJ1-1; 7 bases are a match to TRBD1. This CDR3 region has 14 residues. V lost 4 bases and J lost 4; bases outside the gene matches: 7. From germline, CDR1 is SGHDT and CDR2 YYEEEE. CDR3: CASSPGSGGTEAFF. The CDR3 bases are TGTGCCAGCAGCCCTGGATCAGGGGGCACTGAAGCTTTCTTT.

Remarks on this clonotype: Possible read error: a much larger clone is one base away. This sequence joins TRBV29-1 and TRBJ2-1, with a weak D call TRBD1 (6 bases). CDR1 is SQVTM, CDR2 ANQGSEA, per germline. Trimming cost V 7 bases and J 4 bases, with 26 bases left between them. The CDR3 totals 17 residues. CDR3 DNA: TGCAGCGCCCCCCCAGGGGTAGGTTCCCCCATATACAATGAGCAGTTCTTC. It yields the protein CSAPPGVGSPIYNEQFF.

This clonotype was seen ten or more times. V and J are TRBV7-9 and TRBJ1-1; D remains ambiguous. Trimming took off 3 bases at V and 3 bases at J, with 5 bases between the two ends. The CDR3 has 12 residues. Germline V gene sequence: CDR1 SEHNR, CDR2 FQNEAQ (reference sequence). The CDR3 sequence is CASSFKDTEAFF. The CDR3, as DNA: TGTGCCAGCAGCTTCAAGGACACTGAAGCTTTCTTT.

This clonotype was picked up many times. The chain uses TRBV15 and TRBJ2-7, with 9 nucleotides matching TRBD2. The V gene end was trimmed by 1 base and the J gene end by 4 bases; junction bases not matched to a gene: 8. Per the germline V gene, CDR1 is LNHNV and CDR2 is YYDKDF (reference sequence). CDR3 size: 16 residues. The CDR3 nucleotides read TGTGCCACCAGCAGAGCTGGGGCTAGCGGGGTTTACGAGCAGTACTTC. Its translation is CATSRAGASGVYEQYF.

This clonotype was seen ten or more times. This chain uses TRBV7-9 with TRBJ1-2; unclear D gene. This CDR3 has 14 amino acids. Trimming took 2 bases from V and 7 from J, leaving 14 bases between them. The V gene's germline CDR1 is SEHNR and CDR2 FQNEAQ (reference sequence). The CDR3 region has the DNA TGTGCCAGCAGCTTATCTCGGGGAGTTGGTGGCTACACCTTC. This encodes CASSLSRGVGGYTF.

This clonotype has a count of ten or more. This CDR3 reads CASSPQLRREQYF. The CDR3 nucleotides are TGTGCCAGCAGCCCACAGCTCCGGCGCGAGCAGTACTTC. The rearrangement links TRBV12-3 or TRBV12-4 to TRBJ2-7; D is unresolved. Trimming pared 6 bases from V and 6 bases from J, leaving 15 bases between. CDR3 size: 13 residues.

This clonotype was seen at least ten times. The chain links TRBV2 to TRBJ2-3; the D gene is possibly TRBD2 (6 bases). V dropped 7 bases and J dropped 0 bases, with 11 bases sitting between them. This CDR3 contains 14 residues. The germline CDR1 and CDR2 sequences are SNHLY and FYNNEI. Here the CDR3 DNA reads TGTGCCAGCAAGACGGCGGGGAGCACAGATACGCAGTATTTT. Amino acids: CASKTAGSTDTQYF.

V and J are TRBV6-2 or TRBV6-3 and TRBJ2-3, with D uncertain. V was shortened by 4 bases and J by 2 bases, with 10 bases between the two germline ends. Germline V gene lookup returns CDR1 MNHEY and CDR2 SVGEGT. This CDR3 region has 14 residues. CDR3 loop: CASSSRRTTDTQYF. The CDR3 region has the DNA TGTGCCAGCAGTTCTCGGCGAACCACAGATACGCAGTATTTT.

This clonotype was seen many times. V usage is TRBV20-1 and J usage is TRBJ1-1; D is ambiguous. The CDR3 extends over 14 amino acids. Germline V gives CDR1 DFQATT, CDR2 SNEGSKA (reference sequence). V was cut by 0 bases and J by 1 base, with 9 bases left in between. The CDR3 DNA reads TGCAGTGCTAGAGATCAAAGGGCGAACACTGAAGCTTTCTTT. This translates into CSARDQRANTEAFF.

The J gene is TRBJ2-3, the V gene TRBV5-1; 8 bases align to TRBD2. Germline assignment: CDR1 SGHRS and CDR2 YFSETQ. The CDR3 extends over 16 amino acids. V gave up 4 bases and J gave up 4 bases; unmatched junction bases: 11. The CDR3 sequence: CASSPLCGGKADTQYF. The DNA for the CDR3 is TGCGCCAGCAGCCCCCTGTGCGGGGGGAAGGCAGATACGCAGTATTTT.

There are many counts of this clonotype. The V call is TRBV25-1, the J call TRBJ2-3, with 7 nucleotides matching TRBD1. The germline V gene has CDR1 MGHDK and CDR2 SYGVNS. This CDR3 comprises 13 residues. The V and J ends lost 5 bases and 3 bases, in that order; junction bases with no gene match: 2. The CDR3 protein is CASSRQGTDTQYF. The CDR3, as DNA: TGTGCCAGCAGTAGACAGGGAACAGATACGCAGTATTTT.

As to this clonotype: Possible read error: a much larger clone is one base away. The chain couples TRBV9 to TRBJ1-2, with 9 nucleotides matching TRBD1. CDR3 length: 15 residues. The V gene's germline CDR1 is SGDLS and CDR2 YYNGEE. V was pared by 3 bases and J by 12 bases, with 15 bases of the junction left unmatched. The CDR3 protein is CASSGRQGEMPGDTF. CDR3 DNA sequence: TGTGCCAGCAGCGGACGACAGGGGGAAATGCCGGGCGACACCTTC.

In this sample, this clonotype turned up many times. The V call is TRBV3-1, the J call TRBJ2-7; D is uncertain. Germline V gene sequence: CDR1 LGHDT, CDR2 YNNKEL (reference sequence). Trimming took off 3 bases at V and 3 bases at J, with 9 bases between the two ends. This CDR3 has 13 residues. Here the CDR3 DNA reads TGTGCCAGCAGCCATGGCATACTCTACGAGCAGTACTTC. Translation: CASSHGILYEQYF.

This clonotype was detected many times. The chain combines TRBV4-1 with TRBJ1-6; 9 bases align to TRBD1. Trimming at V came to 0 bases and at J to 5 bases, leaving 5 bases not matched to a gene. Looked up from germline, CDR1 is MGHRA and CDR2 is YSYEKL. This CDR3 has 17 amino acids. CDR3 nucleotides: TGCGCCAGCAGCCAAGATCTAGGGACAGGGCATAATTCACCCCTCCACTTT. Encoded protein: CASSQDLGTGHNSPLHF.

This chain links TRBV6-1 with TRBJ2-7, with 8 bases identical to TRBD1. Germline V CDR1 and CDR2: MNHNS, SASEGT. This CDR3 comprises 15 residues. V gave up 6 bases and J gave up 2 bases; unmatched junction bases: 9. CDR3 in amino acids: CASSQTGAFPYEQYF. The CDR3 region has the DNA TGTGCCAGCAGCCAGACAGGGGCCTTCCCCTACGAGCAGTACTTC.